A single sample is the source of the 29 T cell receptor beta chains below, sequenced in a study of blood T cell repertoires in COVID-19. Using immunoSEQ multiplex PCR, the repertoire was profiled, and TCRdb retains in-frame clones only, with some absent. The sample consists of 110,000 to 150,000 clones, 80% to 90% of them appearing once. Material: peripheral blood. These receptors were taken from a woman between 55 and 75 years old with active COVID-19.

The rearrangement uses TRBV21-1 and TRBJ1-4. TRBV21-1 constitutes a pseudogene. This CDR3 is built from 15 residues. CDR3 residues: CASNATDRAGEKLFF. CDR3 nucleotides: TGTGCCAGCAACGCAACGGACCGGGCGGGTGAAAAACTGTTTTTT.

DNA of the CDR3: TGTGCCAGCAGCGACCCAGATTATGCCAAAGCTGGGGCCAACGTCCTGACTTTC. It is translated as CASSDPDYAKAGANVLTF. The chain combines TRBV9 with TRBJ2-6, with D unclear. The CDR3 has 18 amino acids. The ends were cut back, 3 bases at V and 2 bases at J, with 18 bases in the middle. CDR1 is SGDLS, CDR2 YYNGEE, per germline. Using reference TRBV9 and TRBJ2-6 for the parts outside the CDR3, the full variable domain is DSGVTQTPKHLITATGQRVTLRCSPRSGDLSVYWYQQSLDQGLQFLIQYYNGEERAKGNILERFSAQQFPDLHSELNLSSLELGDSALYFCASSDPDYAKAGANVLTFGAGSRLTVL.

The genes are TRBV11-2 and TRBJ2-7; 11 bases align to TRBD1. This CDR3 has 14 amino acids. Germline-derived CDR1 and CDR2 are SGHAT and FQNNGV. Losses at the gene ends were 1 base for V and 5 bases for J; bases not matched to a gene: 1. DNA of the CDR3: TGTGCCAGCAGCTTAGGGACAGGGGGCGACGAGCAGTACTTC. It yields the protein CASSLGTGGDEQYF.

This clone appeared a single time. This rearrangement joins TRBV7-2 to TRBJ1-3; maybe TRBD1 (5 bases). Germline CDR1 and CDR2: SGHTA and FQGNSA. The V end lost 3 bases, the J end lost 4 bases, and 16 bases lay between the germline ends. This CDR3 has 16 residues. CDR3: CASSLWTTHAGNTIYF. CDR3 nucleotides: TGTGCCAGCAGCTTGTGGACAACTCATGCAGGAAACACCATATATTTT.

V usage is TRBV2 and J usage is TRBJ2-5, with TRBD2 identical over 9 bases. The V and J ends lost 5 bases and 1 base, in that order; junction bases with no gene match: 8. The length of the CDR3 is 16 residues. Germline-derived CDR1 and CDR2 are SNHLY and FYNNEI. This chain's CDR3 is CASSTQGLAFQETQYF. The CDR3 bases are TGTGCCAGCAGTACACAGGGACTAGCCTTCCAAGAGACCCAGTACTTC.

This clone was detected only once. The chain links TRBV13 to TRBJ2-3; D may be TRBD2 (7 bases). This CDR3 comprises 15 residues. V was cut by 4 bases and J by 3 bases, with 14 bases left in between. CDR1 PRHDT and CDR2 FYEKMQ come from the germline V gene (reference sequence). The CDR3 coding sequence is TGTGCCAGCAGCTGGGGGGGCGAAAAGACAGATACGCAGTATTTT. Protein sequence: CASSWGGEKTDTQYF.

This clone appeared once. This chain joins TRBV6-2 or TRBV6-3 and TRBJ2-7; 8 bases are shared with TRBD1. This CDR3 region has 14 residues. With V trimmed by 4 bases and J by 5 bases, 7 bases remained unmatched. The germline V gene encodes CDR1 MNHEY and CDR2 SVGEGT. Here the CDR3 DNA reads TGTGCCAGCAGTTTCCGGGACAGGCCCGACGAGCAGTACTTC. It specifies CASSFRDRPDEQYF.

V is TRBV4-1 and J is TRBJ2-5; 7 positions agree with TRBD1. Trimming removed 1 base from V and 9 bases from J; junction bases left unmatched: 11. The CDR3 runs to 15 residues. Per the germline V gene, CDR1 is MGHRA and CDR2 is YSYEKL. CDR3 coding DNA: TGCGCCAGCAGCCAAGGCCCGGGACAGATGGAGGCCCAGTACTTC. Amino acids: CASSQGPGQMEAQYF.

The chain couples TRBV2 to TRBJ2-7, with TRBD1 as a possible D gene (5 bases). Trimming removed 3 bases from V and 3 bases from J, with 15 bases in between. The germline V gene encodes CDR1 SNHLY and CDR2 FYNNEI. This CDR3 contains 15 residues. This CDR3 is CASSDLGAGYYEQYF. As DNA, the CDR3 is TGTGCCAGCAGTGACTTAGGGGCAGGGTACTACGAGCAGTACTTC. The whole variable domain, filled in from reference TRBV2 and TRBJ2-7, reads EPEVTQTPSHQVTQMGQEVILRCVPISNHLYFYWYRQILGQKVEFLVSFYNNEISEKSEIFDDQFSVERPDGSNFTLKIRSTKLEDSAMYFCASSDLGAGYYEQYFGPGTRLTVT.

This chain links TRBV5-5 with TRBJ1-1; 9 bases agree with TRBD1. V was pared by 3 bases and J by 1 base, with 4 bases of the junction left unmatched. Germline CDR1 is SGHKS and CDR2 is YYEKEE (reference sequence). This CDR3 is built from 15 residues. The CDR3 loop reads CASSSGTGRNTEAFF. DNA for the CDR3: TGTGCCAGCAGCTCGGGGACAGGGCGGAACACTGAAGCTTTCTTT.

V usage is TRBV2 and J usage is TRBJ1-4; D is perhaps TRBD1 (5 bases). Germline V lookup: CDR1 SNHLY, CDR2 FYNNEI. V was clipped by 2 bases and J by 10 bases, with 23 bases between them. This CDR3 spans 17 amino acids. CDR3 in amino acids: CASSERFQRGIRGKLFF. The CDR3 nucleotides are TGTGCCAGCAGTGAACGGTTCCAGAGAGGAATAAGGGGAAAACTGTTTTTT. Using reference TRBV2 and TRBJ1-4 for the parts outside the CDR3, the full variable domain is EPEVTQTPSHQVTQMGQEVILRCVPISNHLYFYWYRQILGQKVEFLVSFYNNEISEKSEIFDDQFSVERPDGSNFTLKIRSTKLEDSAMYFCASSERFQRGIRGKLFFGSGTQLSVL.

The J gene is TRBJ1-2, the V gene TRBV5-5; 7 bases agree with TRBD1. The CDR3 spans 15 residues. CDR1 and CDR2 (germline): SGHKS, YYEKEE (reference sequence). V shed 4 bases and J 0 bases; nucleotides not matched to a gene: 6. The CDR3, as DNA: TGTGCCAGCAGCCCGTCCGGGACAGCTAACTATGGCTACACCTTC. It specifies CASSPSGTANYGYTF.

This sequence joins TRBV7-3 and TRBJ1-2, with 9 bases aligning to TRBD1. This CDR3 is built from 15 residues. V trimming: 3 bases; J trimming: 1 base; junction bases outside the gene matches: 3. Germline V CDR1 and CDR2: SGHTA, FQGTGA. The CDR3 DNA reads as TGTGCCAGCAGCTTCCGGGACAGGGATAACTATGGCTACACCTTC. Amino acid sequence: CASSFRDRDNYGYTF.

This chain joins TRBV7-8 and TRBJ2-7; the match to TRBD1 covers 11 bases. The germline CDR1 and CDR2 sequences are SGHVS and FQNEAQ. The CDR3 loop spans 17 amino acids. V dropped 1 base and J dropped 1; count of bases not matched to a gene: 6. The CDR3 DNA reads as TGTGCCAGCAGCTTAGAGGCTGGGACAGGGGGGTCCTACGAGCAGTACTTC. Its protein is CASSLEAGTGGSYEQYF.

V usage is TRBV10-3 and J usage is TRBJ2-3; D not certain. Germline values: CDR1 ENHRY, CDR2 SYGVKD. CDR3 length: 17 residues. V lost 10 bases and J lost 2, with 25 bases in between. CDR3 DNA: TGTGCCACCTCTCTAGTATTGAGGAGCGAGGACACAGATACGCAGTATTTT. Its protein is CATSLVLRSEDTDTQYF.

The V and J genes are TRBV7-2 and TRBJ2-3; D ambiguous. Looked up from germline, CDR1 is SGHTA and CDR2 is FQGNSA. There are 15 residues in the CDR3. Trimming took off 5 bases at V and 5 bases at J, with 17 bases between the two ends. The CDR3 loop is CASSPFGERGDTQYF. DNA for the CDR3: TGTGCCAGCAGCCCGTTTGGCGAAAGAGGAGATACGCAGTATTTT.

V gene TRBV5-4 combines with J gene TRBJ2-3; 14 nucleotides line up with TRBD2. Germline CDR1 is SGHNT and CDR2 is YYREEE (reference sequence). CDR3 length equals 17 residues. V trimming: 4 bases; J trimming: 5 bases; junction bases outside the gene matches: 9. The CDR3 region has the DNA TGTGCCAGCAGCATCGGGACTAGCGGGAGAGAAAAAGATACGCAGTATTTT. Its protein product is CASSIGTSGREKDTQYF. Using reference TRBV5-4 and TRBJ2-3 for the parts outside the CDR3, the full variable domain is ETGVTQSPTHLIKTRGQQVTLRCSSQSGHNTVSWYQQALGQGPQFIFQYYREEENGRGNFPPRFSGLQFPNYSSELNVNALELDDSALYLCASSIGTSGREKDTQYFGPGTRLTVL.

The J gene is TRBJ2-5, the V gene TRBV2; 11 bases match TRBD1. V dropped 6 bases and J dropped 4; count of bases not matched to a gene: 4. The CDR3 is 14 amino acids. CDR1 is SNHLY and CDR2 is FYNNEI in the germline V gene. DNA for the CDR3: TGTGCCAGCAGGACCGGGACAGGGGGAGAGACCCAGTACTTC. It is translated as CASRTGTGGETQYF. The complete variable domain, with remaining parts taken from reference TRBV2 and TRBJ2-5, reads EPEVTQTPSHQVTQMGQEVILRCVPISNHLYFYWYRQILGQKVEFLVSFYNNEISEKSEIFDDQFSVERPDGSNFTLKIRSTKLEDSAMYFCASRTGTGGETQYFGPGTRLLVL.

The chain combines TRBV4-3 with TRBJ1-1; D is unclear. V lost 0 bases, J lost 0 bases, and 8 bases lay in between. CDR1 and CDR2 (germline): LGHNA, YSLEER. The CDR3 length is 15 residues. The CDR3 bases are TGCGCCAGCAGCCAAGACGCCGGGGTGAACACTGAAGCTTTCTTT. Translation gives CASSQDAGVNTEAFF.

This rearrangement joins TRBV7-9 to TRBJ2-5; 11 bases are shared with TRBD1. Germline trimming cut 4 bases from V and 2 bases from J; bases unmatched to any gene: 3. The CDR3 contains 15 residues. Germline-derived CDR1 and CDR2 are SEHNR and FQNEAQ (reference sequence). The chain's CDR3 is CASSSRDRGQETQYF. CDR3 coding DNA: TGTGCCAGCAGCTCCCGGGACAGGGGGCAAGAGACCCAGTACTTC. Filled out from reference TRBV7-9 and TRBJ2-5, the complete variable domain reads DTGVSQNPRHKITKRGQNVTFRCDPISEHNRLYWYRQTLGQGPEFLTYFQNEAQLEKSRLLSDRFSAERPKGSFSTLEIQRTEQGDSAMYLCASSSRDRGQETQYFGPGTRLLVL.

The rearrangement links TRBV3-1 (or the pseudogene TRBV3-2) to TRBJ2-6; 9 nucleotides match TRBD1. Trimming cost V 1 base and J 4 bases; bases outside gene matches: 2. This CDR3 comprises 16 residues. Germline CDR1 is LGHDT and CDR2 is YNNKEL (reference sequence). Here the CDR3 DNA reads TGTGCCAGCAGCCAAGGGACAGGGGTCGGGGCCAACGTCCTGACTTTC. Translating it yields CASSQGTGVGANVLTF.

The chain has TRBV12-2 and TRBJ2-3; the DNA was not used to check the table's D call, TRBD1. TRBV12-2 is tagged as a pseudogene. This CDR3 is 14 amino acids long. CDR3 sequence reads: CASRFLTDTDTQYF. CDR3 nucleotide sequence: TGTGCAAGTCGCTTCCTGACAGACACAGATACGCAGTATTTT.

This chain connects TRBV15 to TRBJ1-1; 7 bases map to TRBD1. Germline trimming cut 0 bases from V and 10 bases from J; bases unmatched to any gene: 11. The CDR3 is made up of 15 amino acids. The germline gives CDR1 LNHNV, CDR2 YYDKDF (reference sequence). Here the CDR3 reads CATSRDRARGSVAFF. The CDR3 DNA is TGTGCCACCAGCAGAGATAGGGCCAGGGGGTCGGTAGCTTTCTTT.

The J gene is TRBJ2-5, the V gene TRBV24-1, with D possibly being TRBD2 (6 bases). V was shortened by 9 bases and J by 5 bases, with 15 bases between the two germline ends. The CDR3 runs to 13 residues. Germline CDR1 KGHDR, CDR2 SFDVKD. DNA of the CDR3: TGTGCCACCTCCCTCGGGGGAGAGGAGACCCAGTACTTC. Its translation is CATSLGGEETQYF.

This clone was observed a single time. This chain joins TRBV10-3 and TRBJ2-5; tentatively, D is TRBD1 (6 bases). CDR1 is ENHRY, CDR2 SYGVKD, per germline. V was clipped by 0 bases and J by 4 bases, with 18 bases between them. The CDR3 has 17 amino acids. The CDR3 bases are TGTGCCATCAGTGAGTCTGGACAGTACTTAAGGATAGAGACCCAGTACTTC. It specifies CAISESGQYLRIETQYF.

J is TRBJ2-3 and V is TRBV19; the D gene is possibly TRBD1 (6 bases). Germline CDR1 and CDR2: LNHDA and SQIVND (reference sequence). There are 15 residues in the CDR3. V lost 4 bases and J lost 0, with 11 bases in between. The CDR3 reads CASSTGTTSTDTQYF. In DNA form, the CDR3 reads TGTGCCAGTAGTACGGGGACAACTAGCACAGATACGCAGTATTTT. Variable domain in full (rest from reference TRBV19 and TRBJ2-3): DGGITQSPKYLFRKEGQNVTLSCEQNLNHDAMYWYRQDPGQGLRLIYYSQIVNDFQKGDIAEGYSVSREKKESFPLTVTSAQKNPTAFYLCASSTGTTSTDTQYFGPGTRLTVL.

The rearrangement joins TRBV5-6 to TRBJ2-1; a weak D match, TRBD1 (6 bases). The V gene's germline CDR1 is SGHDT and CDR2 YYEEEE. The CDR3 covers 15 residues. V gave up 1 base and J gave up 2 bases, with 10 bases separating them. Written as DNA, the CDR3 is TGTGCCAGCAGCTTGTCTGCAGGGGCCTACAATGAGCAGTTCTTC. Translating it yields CASSLSAGAYNEQFF.

The CDR3 sequence is CASSLGGLASYNEQFF. DNA for the CDR3: TGCGCCAGCAGCTTGGGAGGACTAGCGTCTTACAATGAGCAGTTCTTC. This chain uses TRBV5-1 with TRBJ2-1, with 9 bases that match TRBD2. Germline V lookup: CDR1 SGHRS, CDR2 YFSETQ. The CDR3 is made up of 16 amino acids. After removal of 0 bases from V and 4 bases from J, the junction contained 5 bases not matched to a gene.

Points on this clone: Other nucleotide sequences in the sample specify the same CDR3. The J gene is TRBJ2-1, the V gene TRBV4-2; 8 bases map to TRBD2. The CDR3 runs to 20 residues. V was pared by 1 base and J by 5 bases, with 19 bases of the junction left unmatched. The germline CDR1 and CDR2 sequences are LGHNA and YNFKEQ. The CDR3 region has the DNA TGTGCCAGCAGCCAAGTAGCAGGACTAGCAGGAAGGATATTAAACAATGAGCAGTTCTTC. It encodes CASSQVAGLAGRILNNEQFF.